This record looks at one T cell receptor (beta chain) sequence and its context. Antigen: not known. The junction and the germline gene differ at one end; a read error may be behind it. This sample was included in a study of post-analysis software for immune sequencing data. The CDR3 loop spans 13 amino acids. Germline loops: CDR1 SQVTM, CDR2 ANQGSEA. Findings and caveats of the study: The five TRBV segments detected at higher frequency in patients than in controls included TRBV5-6, TRBV5-1 and TRBV20-1. Same-batch samples co-clustered strongly by F measure.

Presence of unique molecular identifiers characterized the TCR beta cDNA libraries. TCRdb redid the calling of the PCR reads with MiXCR, one entry per CDR3 protein. The sample lists hundreds of thousands of distinct CDR3 sequences, 30% seen once, with 0.55% to 0.65% in the top ten. The material sequenced was blood. This sequence originates from a girl under 18 with multiple sclerosis. The chain carries TRBV29-1 and TRBJ2-2; perhaps TRBD2 as D (6 bases). CDR3 bases: TGCAGCGTTCCGGCGGAGTTCACCGGGGGGCTGTTTTTT. This gives the protein CSVPAEFTGGLFF.